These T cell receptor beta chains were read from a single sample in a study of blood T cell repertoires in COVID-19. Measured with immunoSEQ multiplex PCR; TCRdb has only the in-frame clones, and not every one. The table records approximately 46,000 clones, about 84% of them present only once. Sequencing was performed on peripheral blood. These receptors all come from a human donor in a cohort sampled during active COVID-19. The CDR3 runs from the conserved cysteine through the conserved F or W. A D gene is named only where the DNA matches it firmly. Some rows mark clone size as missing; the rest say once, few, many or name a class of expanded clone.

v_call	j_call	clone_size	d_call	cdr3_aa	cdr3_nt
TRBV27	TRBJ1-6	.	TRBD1	CASSPTGVVSSPLHF	TGTGCCAGCAGCCCGACAGGGGTGGTGAGTTCACCCCTCCACTTT
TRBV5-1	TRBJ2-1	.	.	CASSPIGTSNEQFF	TGCGCCAGCAGCCCTATCGGGACAAGCAATGAGCAGTTCTTC
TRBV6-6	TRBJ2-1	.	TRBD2	CASSRGTSGGAGEQFF	TGTGCCAGCAGTCGCGGGACTAGCGGGGGGGCCGGCGAGCAGTTCTTC
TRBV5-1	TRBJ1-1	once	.	CASSVDSAYTEAFF	TGCGCCAGCAGCGTCGACAGCGCTTACACTGAAGCTTTCTTT
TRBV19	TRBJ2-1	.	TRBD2	CASSKAGGPYNEQFF	TGTGCCAGTAGTAAGGCGGGAGGTCCCTACAATGAGCAGTTCTTC
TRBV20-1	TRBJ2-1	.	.	CSASLRDNEQFF	TGCAGTGCTAGTCTCCGAGACAATGAGCAGTTCTTC
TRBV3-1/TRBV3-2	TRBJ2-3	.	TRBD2	CASSQVLGGGRDRTDTQYF	TGTGCCAGCAGCCAAGTCCTCGGGGGCGGGAGGGATCGCACAGATACGCAGTATTTT
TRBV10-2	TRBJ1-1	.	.	CASSPGDTEAFF	TGCGCCAGCAGTCCAGGGGACACTGAAGCTTTCTTT
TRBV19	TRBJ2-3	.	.	CASSTQETDTQYF	TGTGCCAGTAGTACCCAGGAAACCGATACGCAGTATTTT
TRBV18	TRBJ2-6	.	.	CASSLGTTGANVLTF	TGTGCCAGCTCCCTCGGGACAACTGGGGCCAACGTCCTGACTTTC
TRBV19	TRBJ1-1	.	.	CASSWGQLNTEAFF	TGTGCCAGTAGTTGGGGGCAGCTGAACACTGAAGCTTTCTTT
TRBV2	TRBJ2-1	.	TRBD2	CASSAGGDEQFF	TGTGCCAGCAGTGCGGGGGGGGATGAGCAGTTCTTC
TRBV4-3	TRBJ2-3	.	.	CASSQAYRDTQYF	TGCGCCAGCAGCCAAGCCTACAGGGATACGCAGTATTTT
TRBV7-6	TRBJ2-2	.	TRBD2	CASSLSAGGPTGELFF	TGTGCCAGCAGCTTATCAGCGGGAGGGCCAACCGGGGAGCTGTTTTTT